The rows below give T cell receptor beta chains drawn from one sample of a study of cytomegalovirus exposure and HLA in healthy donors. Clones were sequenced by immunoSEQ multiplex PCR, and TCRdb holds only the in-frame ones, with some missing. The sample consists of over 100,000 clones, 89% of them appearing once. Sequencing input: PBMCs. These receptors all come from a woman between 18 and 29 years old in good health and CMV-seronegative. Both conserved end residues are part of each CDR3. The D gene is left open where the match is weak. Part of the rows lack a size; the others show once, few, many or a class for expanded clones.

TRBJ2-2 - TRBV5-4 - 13 CASSLGATGELFF TGTGCCAGCAGCTTGGGCGCCACCGGGGAGCTGTTTTTT
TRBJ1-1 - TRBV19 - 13 CASSLSRGTEAFF TGTGCCAGTAGTCTTAGTCGGGGCACTGAAGCTTTCTTT
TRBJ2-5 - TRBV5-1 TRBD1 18 CASRFRDRGLRYQETQYF TGCGCCAGCAGGTTCCGGGACAGGGGGTTGAGGTACCAAGAGACCCAGTACTTC
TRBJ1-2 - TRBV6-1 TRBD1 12 CASSSYRGGYTF TGTGCCAGCAGTTCGTACAGGGGTGGCTACACCTTC
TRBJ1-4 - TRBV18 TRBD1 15 CASSLTGTGYEKLFF TGTGCCAGCTCACTTACCGGGACAGGGTATGAAAAACTGTTTTTT
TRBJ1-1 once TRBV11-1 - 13 CASSFHWNTEAFF TGTGCCAGCAGCTTTCACTGGAACACTGAAGCTTTCTTT
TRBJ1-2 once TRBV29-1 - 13 CSVLGTPRGGYTF TGCAGCGTTTTAGGCACACCTCGGGGAGGCTACACCTTC
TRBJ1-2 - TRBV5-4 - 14 CASRLPQDTAGYTF TGTGCCAGCAGACTGCCTCAGGACACAGCTGGCTACACCTTC
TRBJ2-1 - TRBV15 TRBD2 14 CATNPSGSYNEQFF TGTGCCACCAACCCTAGCGGGAGTTACAATGAGCAGTTCTTC
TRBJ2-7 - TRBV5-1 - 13 CASSLWENYEQYF TGCGCCAGCAGCTTGTGGGAGAACTACGAGCAGTACTTC
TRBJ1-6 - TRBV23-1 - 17 CASGAKAAASYNSPLHF TGCGCCAGCGGGGCCAAGGCGGCGGCTTCCTATAATTCACCCCTCCACTTT
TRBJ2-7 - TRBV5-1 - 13 CASSQGDTYEQYF TGCGCCAGCAGCCAAGGGGACACCTACGAGCAGTACTTC
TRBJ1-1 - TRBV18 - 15 CASSPPSLGNTEAFF TGTGCCAGCTCTCCCCCTAGTTTAGGGAACACTGAAGCTTTCTTT
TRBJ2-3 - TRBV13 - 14 CASSFTSLTDTQYF TGTGCCAGCAGTTTCACTAGCCTCACAGATACGCAGTATTTT
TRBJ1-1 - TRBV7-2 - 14 CASSSPIRGTEAFF TGTGCCAGCAGCTCCCCTATCCGGGGGACTGAAGCTTTCTTT
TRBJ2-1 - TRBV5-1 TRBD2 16 CASCPTSGGARHEQFF TGCGCCAGCTGTCCTACTAGCGGGGGGGCCCGACATGAGCAGTTCTTC
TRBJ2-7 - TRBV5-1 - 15 CASSSAGQKVQEQYF TGCGCCAGCAGCTCGGCGGGGCAGAAGGTTCAAGAGCAGTACTTC
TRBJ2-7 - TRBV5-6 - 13 CASSRRGAYEQYF TGTGCCAGCAGCAGGAGGGGCGCCTACGAGCAGTACTTC
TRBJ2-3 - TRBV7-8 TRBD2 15 CASSPEAGPEDTQYF TGTGCCAGCAGCCCAGAAGCGGGACCAGAAGATACGCAGTATTTT
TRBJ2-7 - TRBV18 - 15 CASSPPATRNHEQYF TGTGCCAGCTCACCACCCGCGACTAGGAACCACGAGCAGTACTTC
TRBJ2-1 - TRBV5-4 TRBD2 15 CASSLGLARYNEQFF TGTGCCAGCAGCCTAGGACTAGCGAGGTACAATGAGCAGTTCTTC
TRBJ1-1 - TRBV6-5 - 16 CASSYWGGRSDTEAFF TGTGCCAGCAGTTACTGGGGGGGGAGGTCGGACACTGAAGCTTTCTTT